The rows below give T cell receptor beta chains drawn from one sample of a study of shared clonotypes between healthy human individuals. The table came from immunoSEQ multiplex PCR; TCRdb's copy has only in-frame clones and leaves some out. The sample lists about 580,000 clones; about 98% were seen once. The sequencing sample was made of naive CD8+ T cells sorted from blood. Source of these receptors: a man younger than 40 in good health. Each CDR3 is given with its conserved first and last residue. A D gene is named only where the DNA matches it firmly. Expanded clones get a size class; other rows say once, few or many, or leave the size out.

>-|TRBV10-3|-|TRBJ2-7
CAITTPGLPYEQYF
TGTGCCATCACTACGCCGGGACTTCCCTACGAGCAGTACTTC
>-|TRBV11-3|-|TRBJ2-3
CASSLKAIIRTDTQYF
TGTGCCAGCAGCTTAAAAGCGATCATTAGGACAGATACGCAGTATTTT
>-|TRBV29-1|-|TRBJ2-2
CSTQDTGELFF
TGCAGCACACAGGACACCGGGGAGCTGTTTTTT
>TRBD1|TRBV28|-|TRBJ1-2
CASSSTLRTGDGYTF
TGTGCCAGCAGCTCTACCCTAAGGACAGGGGACGGCTACACCTTC
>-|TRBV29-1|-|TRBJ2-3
CSAEELRDSPTDTQYF
TGCAGCGCCGAGGAGTTACGGGACTCTCCCACAGATACGCAGTATTTT
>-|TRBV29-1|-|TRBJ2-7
CSVSGEGHKYEQYF
TGCAGCGTTTCGGGCGAGGGACACAAATACGAGCAGTACTTC
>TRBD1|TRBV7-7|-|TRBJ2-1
CASSPDTGAHEQFF
TGTGCTAGCAGCCCAGACACAGGGGCGCATGAGCAGTTCTTC
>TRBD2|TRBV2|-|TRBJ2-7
CARSQGAASGRSDEQYF
TGTGCCAGGTCCCAGGGGGCGGCTAGCGGGAGGTCCGACGAGCAGTACTTC
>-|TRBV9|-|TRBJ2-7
CASSVGGDITYEQYF
TGTGCCAGCAGCGTAGGTGGGGACATTACCTACGAGCAGTACTTC
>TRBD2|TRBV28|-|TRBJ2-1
CASSLGLAQTYNEQFF
TGTGCCAGCAGTCTCGGACTAGCACAGACCTACAATGAGCAGTTCTTC
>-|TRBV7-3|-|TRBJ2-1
CASSLMGSSYNEQFF
TGTGCCAGCAGCTTAATGGGTTCGTCCTACAATGAGCAGTTCTTC
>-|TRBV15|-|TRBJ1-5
CATSGGTVSNQPQHF
TGTGCCACCAGCGGAGGGACGGTTAGCAATCAGCCCCAGCATTTT
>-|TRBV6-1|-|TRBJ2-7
CASSPRTFPSYEQYF
TGTGCCAGCAGCCCTAGGACTTTCCCATCCTACGAGCAGTACTTC
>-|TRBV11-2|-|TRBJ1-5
CASSSYSNQPQHF
TGTGCCAGCAGCTCTTATAGCAATCAGCCCCAGCATTTT
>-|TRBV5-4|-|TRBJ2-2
CASSADTGELFF
TGTGCCAGCAGCGCTGACACCGGGGAGCTGTTTTTT
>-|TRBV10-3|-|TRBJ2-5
CAIGPVDQETQYF
TGTGCCATCGGGCCCGTGGATCAAGAGACCCAGTACTTC
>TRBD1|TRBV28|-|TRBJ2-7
CASTTAGQGIYEQYF
TGTGCCAGCACCACCGCGGGACAGGGAATCTACGAGCAGTACTTC
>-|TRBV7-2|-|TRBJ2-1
CASRLRQSSYNEQFF
TGTGCCAGCAGACTGCGCCAGAGCTCCTACAATGAGCAGTTCTTC
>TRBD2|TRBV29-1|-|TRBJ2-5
CSLRLADQETQYF
TGCAGCCTAAGACTAGCGGACCAAGAGACCCAGTACTTC
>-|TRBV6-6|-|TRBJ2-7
CASSYAGFSYEQYF
TGTGCCAGCAGTTACGCGGGTTTCTCCTACGAGCAGTACTTC
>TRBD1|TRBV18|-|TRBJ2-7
CASSRTGEMPYF
TGTGCCAGCTCGCGGACAGGGGAAATGCCGTACTTC
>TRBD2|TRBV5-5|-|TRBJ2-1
CASSFGLVEQFF
TGTGCCAGCAGCTTCGGACTAGTTGAGCAGTTCTTC
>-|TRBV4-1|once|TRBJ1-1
CASSDPDGAVMNTEAFF
TGCGCCAGCAGCGACCCGGACGGGGCCGTTATGAACACTGAAGCTTTCTTT
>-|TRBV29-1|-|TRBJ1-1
CSVGPETFF
TGCAGCGTCGGCCCTGAGACTTTCTTT
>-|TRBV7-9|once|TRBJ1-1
CASSLSSNGDTEAFF
TGTGCCAGCAGCTTATCCTCCAACGGGGACACTGAAGCTTTCTTT
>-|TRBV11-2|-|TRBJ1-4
CASSVVWDVDEKLFF
TGTGCCAGCAGCGTGGTCTGGGATGTTGATGAAAAACTGTTTTTT
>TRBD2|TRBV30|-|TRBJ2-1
CAWSFGTSGTNEQFF
TGTGCCTGGAGTTTTGGGACTAGCGGAACCAATGAGCAGTTCTTC
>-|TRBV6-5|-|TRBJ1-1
CASSYNPIGEAFF
TGTGCCAGCAGTTACAACCCAATCGGTGAAGCTTTCTTT
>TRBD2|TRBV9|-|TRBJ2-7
CASSVEGLAGEAEYF
TGTGCCAGCAGCGTAGAGGGACTAGCGGGAGAAGCAGAGTACTTC
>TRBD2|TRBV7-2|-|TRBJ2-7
CASSLGLAGGNYEQYF
TGTGCCAGCAGCTTAGGACTAGCGGGAGGTAACTACGAGCAGTACTTC
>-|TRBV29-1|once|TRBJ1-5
CSATSGDSNQPQHF
TGCAGCGCCACATCAGGGGATAGCAATCAGCCCCAGCATTTT
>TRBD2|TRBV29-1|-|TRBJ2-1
CSVALAGGSEQFF
TGCAGCGTTGCGCTAGCGGGAGGGAGTGAGCAGTTCTTC
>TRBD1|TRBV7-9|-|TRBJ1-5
CASSPTGSGNQPQHF
TGTGCCAGCAGTCCGACAGGGTCCGGCAATCAGCCCCAGCATTTT